The TCR beta chain under discussion was sequenced for a study of cytomegalovirus exposure and HLA in healthy donors. Whole-study results and caveats: About 90% or about 30% of the time was how often most TCR beta V segments were productive, according to an earlier analysis. Among CMV-associated TCR beta chains, most appeared HLA-restricted in a later analysis. As confirmed in vitro, a few CMV-associated chains were specific for CMV antigens.

This CDR3 spans 16 amino acids. Per the germline V gene, CDR1 is MGHRA and CDR2 is YSYEKL. The ends were cut back, 1 base at V and 2 bases at J, with 15 bases in the middle. Comment on this clone: What it recognizes is unknown.

Sampled while nominally healthy, donors likely had unrecorded immune exposures. PCR involved 60 Vbeta and 13 Jbeta primers. Data came from immunoSEQ multiplex PCR; TCRdb stores just in-frame clones and leaves some out. Among 110,000 or so clones listed, roughly two thirds were seen once. Sequencing was performed on PBMCs. The V gene is TRBV4-1, the J gene TRBJ2-7, with D maybe TRBD1 (6 bases). This sequence was found in a man aged 18 to 30 in good health and CMV-seropositive. Written as DNA, the CDR3 is TGCGCCAGCAGCCAAGCCCCAGGGGTCCAACCCTACGAGCAGTACTTC. Its protein is CASSQAPGVQPYEQYF.